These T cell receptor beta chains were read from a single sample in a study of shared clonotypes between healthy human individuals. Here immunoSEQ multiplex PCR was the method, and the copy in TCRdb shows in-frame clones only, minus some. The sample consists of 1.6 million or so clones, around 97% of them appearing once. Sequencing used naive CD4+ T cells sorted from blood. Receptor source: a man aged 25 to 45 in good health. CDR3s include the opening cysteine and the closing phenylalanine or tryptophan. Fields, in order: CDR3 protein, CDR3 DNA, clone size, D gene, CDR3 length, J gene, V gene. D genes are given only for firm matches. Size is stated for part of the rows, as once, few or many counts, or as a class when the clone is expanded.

CDR3aa: CASSFQQGIYEQYF
CDR3nt: TGTGCCAGCAGCTTTCAACAGGGGATTTACGAGCAGTACTTC
abundance: -
d_gene: TRBD1
len: 14
j_gene: TRBJ2-7
v_gene: TRBV7-2

CDR3aa: CATSGSAFRGGANVLTF
CDR3nt: TGTGCCACCAGCGGGTCCGCGTTCAGGGGTGGGGCCAACGTCCTGACTTTC
abundance: -
d_gene: -
len: 17
j_gene: TRBJ2-6
v_gene: TRBV15

CDR3aa: CASSFGGQGYEQYF
CDR3nt: TGCGCCAGCAGCTTTGGAGGACAGGGCTACGAGCAGTACTTC
abundance: -
d_gene: TRBD1
len: 14
j_gene: TRBJ2-7
v_gene: TRBV5-1

CDR3aa: CASTFTGEDSNQPQHF
CDR3nt: TGTGCCAGCACATTCACAGGGGAGGATAGCAATCAGCCCCAGCATTTT
abundance: -
d_gene: TRBD1
len: 16
j_gene: TRBJ1-5
v_gene: TRBV7-9

CDR3aa: CASSPTTGSSYNEQFF
CDR3nt: TGTGCCAGCAGCCCCACGACAGGGAGCTCCTACAATGAGCAGTTCTTC
abundance: -
d_gene: TRBD1
len: 16
j_gene: TRBJ2-1
v_gene: TRBV5-6

CDR3aa: CASSLGQGEETQYF
CDR3nt: TGTGCCAGTAGCCTGGGACAGGGAGAGGAGACCCAGTACTTC
abundance: -
d_gene: TRBD1
len: 14
j_gene: TRBJ2-5
v_gene: TRBV19

CDR3aa: CASSFTYTEAFF
CDR3nt: TGTGCCAGCAGTTTTACGTACACTGAAGCTTTCTTT
abundance: -
d_gene: -
len: 12
j_gene: TRBJ1-1
v_gene: TRBV28

CDR3aa: CASRGTSAYNEQFF
CDR3nt: TGTGCCAGCAGAGGGACTAGCGCTTACAATGAGCAGTTCTTC
abundance: -
d_gene: TRBD2
len: 14
j_gene: TRBJ2-1
v_gene: TRBV25-1

CDR3aa: CASSWGAGVKAGELFF
CDR3nt: TGTGCCAGCAGTTGGGGAGCGGGAGTAAAAGCCGGGGAGCTGTTTTTT
abundance: -
d_gene: TRBD2
len: 16
j_gene: TRBJ2-2
v_gene: TRBV27

CDR3aa: CASSVAPPNEQFF
CDR3nt: TGTGCCAGCAGCGTAGCCCCCCCAAATGAGCAGTTCTTC
abundance: -
d_gene: -
len: 13
j_gene: TRBJ2-1
v_gene: TRBV9

CDR3aa: CASSLVLADTDTQYF
CDR3nt: TGTGCCAGCAGCTTGGTTCTAGCGGACACAGATACGCAGTATTTT
abundance: once
d_gene: TRBD2
len: 15
j_gene: TRBJ2-3
v_gene: TRBV5-6

CDR3aa: CASSYEGRDEQYF
CDR3nt: TGTGCCAGCAGTTACGAGGGCAGGGACGAGCAGTACTTC
abundance: -
d_gene: -
len: 13
j_gene: TRBJ2-7
v_gene: TRBV6-5

CDR3aa: CSVEVVGTLGLPNTYEQYF
CDR3nt: TGCAGCGTTGAAGTCGTAGGGACACTGGGACTGCCCAATACCTACGAGCAGTACTTC
abundance: -
d_gene: -
len: 19
j_gene: TRBJ2-7
v_gene: TRBV29-1

CDR3aa: CASSLGRLQETQYF
CDR3nt: TGTGCCAGCAGCTTAGGACGGCTACAAGAGACCCAGTACTTC
abundance: -
d_gene: -
len: 14
j_gene: TRBJ2-5
v_gene: TRBV7-6

CDR3aa: CASSVGPNYQETQYF
CDR3nt: TGTGCCAGCAGCGTTGGTCCGAACTACCAAGAGACCCAGTACTTC
abundance: -
d_gene: -
len: 15
j_gene: TRBJ2-5
v_gene: TRBV9

CDR3aa: CASSRETSTISNYGYTF
CDR3nt: TGCGCCAGCAGTCGGGAGACATCTACAATTTCTAACTATGGCTACACCTTC
abundance: -
d_gene: -
len: 17
j_gene: TRBJ1-2
v_gene: TRBV5-1

CDR3aa: CASSPRTGRETQYF
CDR3nt: TGTGCCAGCAGTCCTCGGACAGGGAGGGAGACCCAGTACTTC
abundance: once
d_gene: TRBD1
len: 14
j_gene: TRBJ2-5
v_gene: TRBV27

CDR3aa: CASNAKDGVGGYTF
CDR3nt: TGTGCCAGCAACGCAAAGGACGGGGTAGGAGGCTACACCTTC
abundance: -
d_gene: -
len: 14
j_gene: TRBJ1-2
v_gene: TRBV7-9

CDR3aa: CASSVGRTPAEQFF
CDR3nt: TGTGCCAGCAGCGTAGGTCGGACACCCGCGGAGCAGTTCTTC
abundance: once
d_gene: -
len: 14
j_gene: TRBJ2-1
v_gene: TRBV9

CDR3aa: CASSPQGGLADTQYF
CDR3nt: TGTGCCAGCAGCCCACAGGGTGGTCTGGCAGATACGCAGTATTTT
abundance: -
d_gene: -
len: 15
j_gene: TRBJ2-3
v_gene: TRBV5-6

CDR3aa: CASKDRGVYEQYF
CDR3nt: TGTGCCAGCAAGGACAGGGGGGTTTACGAGCAGTACTTC
abundance: -
d_gene: TRBD1
len: 13
j_gene: TRBJ2-7
v_gene: TRBV2

CDR3aa: CASSFYRYNEQFF
CDR3nt: TGTGCCAGCAGTTTTTATCGCTACAATGAGCAGTTCTTC
abundance: -
d_gene: -
len: 13
j_gene: TRBJ2-1
v_gene: TRBV28

CDR3aa: CASSLVGALGDNEQFF
CDR3nt: TGCGCCAGCAGCTTGGTGGGGGCCCTAGGGGACAATGAGCAGTTCTTC
abundance: -
d_gene: -
len: 16
j_gene: TRBJ2-1
v_gene: TRBV5-1

CDR3aa: CASSPPTGDPGNTIYF
CDR3nt: TGTGCCAGCTCACCACCGACCGGAGACCCTGGAAACACCATATATTTT
abundance: -
d_gene: -
len: 16
j_gene: TRBJ1-3
v_gene: TRBV18

CDR3aa: CASSTDSITEAFF
CDR3nt: TGTGCCAGCAGTACCGACAGTATCACTGAAGCTTTCTTT
abundance: -
d_gene: -
len: 13
j_gene: TRBJ1-1
v_gene: TRBV6-1

CDR3aa: CASSVASGFYEQYF
CDR3nt: TGTGCCAGCAGCGTAGCTTCAGGGTTCTACGAGCAGTACTTC
abundance: once
d_gene: -
len: 14
j_gene: TRBJ2-7
v_gene: TRBV9

CDR3aa: CASSLDPGQLNTEAFF
CDR3nt: TGCGCCAGCAGCTTGGATCCGGGACAGCTGAACACTGAAGCTTTCTTT
abundance: -
d_gene: TRBD1
len: 16
j_gene: TRBJ1-1
v_gene: TRBV5-1

CDR3aa: CASSLRGRSDEQFF
CDR3nt: TGTGCCAGCAGCTTACGCGGGAGAAGCGATGAGCAGTTCTTC
abundance: -
d_gene: TRBD2
len: 14
j_gene: TRBJ2-1
v_gene: TRBV7-2

CDR3aa: CASSQDQFRGAYNEQFF
CDR3nt: TGCGCCAGCAGCCAAGACCAATTTCGCGGGGCCTACAATGAGCAGTTCTTC
abundance: -
d_gene: -
len: 17
j_gene: TRBJ2-1
v_gene: TRBV4-1

CDR3aa: CASSFGLAGGTYEQYF
CDR3nt: TGTGCCAGCAGTTTCGGATTAGCGGGAGGGACCTACGAGCAGTACTTC
abundance: -
d_gene: TRBD2
len: 16
j_gene: TRBJ2-7
v_gene: TRBV6-6

CDR3aa: CASRHSSGSAADTQYF
CDR3nt: TGTGCCAGCAGGCATAGTAGCGGGAGTGCTGCAGATACGCAGTATTTT
abundance: -
d_gene: TRBD2
len: 16
j_gene: TRBJ2-3
v_gene: TRBV27

CDR3aa: CASSYSGQGWETQYF
CDR3nt: TGTGCCAGCAGTTACTCGGGACAGGGCTGGGAGACCCAGTACTTC
abundance: -
d_gene: TRBD1
len: 15
j_gene: TRBJ2-5
v_gene: TRBV6-5

CDR3aa: CASSSLTSGRRRTGELFF
CDR3nt: TGTGCCAGCAGTTCGTTAACTAGCGGGAGAAGGAGAACCGGGGAGCTGTTTTTT
abundance: -
d_gene: TRBD2
len: 18
j_gene: TRBJ2-2
v_gene: TRBV28

CDR3aa: CASSKVRDQPQHF
CDR3nt: TGTGCCAGCAGCAAAGTAAGGGATCAGCCCCAGCATTTT
abundance: -
d_gene: -
len: 13
j_gene: TRBJ1-5
v_gene: TRBV21-1

CDR3aa: CASSLEAGALYEQYF
CDR3nt: TGTGCCAGCAGCTTAGAGGCGGGGGCCCTCTACGAGCAGTACTTC
abundance: -
d_gene: -
len: 15
j_gene: TRBJ2-7
v_gene: TRBV7-9

CDR3aa: CASSFPGLAGVEQFF
CDR3nt: TGTGCCAGCAGCTTCCCGGGACTAGCGGGAGTTGAGCAGTTCTTC
abundance: -
d_gene: TRBD2
len: 15
j_gene: TRBJ2-1
v_gene: TRBV5-4

CDR3aa: CASQGFGSGTGELFF
CDR3nt: TGTGCCAGCCAGGGGTTCGGGAGTGGAACCGGGGAGCTGTTTTTT
abundance: -
d_gene: -
len: 15
j_gene: TRBJ2-2
v_gene: TRBV27

CDR3aa: CASSSLAVGETQYF
CDR3nt: TGCGCCAGCAGTTCACTAGCGGTGGGGGAGACCCAGTACTTC
abundance: once
d_gene: TRBD2
len: 14
j_gene: TRBJ2-5
v_gene: TRBV5-1

CDR3aa: CASSTRAAANTEAFF
CDR3nt: TGTGCCAGCAGCACACGCGCGGCGGCGAACACTGAAGCTTTCTTT
abundance: -
d_gene: -
len: 15
j_gene: TRBJ1-1
v_gene: TRBV9

CDR3aa: CASSLKSWQVEQPQHF
CDR3nt: TGTGCCAGCAGCCTCAAAAGCTGGCAAGTGGAGCAGCCCCAGCATTTT
abundance: -
d_gene: -
len: 16
j_gene: TRBJ1-5
v_gene: TRBV7-2

CDR3aa: CASSSASGRSRIYNEQFF
CDR3nt: TGTGCCAGCAGCTCAGCTAGCGGGAGGTCCCGTATCTACAATGAGCAGTTCTTC
abundance: -
d_gene: TRBD2
len: 18
j_gene: TRBJ2-1
v_gene: TRBV7-3

CDR3aa: CASSDPAGSRNTGELFF
CDR3nt: TGTGCCAGCAGTGACCCAGCCGGGAGTAGAAACACCGGGGAGCTGTTTTTT
abundance: -
d_gene: -
len: 17
j_gene: TRBJ2-2
v_gene: TRBV25-1

CDR3aa: CASSLVAVEYTF
CDR3nt: TGTGCCAGCAGCTTAGTTGCAGTAGAATACACCTTC
abundance: once
d_gene: -
len: 12
j_gene: TRBJ1-2
v_gene: TRBV11-2

CDR3aa: CASTRDSYNQPQHF
CDR3nt: TGTGCCAGCACCCGGGACAGTTACAATCAGCCCCAGCATTTT
abundance: -
d_gene: TRBD1
len: 14
j_gene: TRBJ1-5
v_gene: TRBV6-1

CDR3aa: CASSELDVWGRAKNIQYF
CDR3nt: TGTGCCAGCAGTGAATTGGACGTTTGGGGTAGAGCCAAAAACATTCAGTACTTC
abundance: -
d_gene: -
len: 18
j_gene: TRBJ2-4
v_gene: TRBV2

CDR3aa: CASSEVPYNEQFF
CDR3nt: TGTGCCAGCAGTGAGGTCCCCTACAATGAGCAGTTCTTC
abundance: -
d_gene: -
len: 13
j_gene: TRBJ2-1
v_gene: TRBV2

CDR3aa: CASSGTHYNEQFF
CDR3nt: TGCGCCAGCAGCGGGACCCATTACAATGAGCAGTTCTTC
abundance: -
d_gene: -
len: 13
j_gene: TRBJ2-1
v_gene: TRBV10-2

CDR3aa: CASSPGAPGGEQYF
CDR3nt: TGTGCCAGCAGCCCCGGGGCCCCCGGCGGCGAGCAGTACTTC
abundance: -
d_gene: -
len: 14
j_gene: TRBJ2-7
v_gene: TRBV11-2

CDR3aa: CSAGVALGETQYF
CDR3nt: TGCAGCGCAGGAGTAGCTCTGGGAGAGACCCAGTACTTC
abundance: -
d_gene: -
len: 13
j_gene: TRBJ2-5
v_gene: TRBV29-1

CDR3aa: CASRGDSYEQYF
CDR3nt: TGTGCCAGCAGGGGCGACTCCTACGAGCAGTACTTC
abundance: -
d_gene: -
len: 12
j_gene: TRBJ2-7
v_gene: TRBV6-6

CDR3aa: CASSYATDRVLDTQYF
CDR3nt: TGTGCCAGCAGCTATGCCACGGACAGGGTTTTAGATACGCAGTATTTT
abundance: -
d_gene: TRBD1
len: 16
j_gene: TRBJ2-3
v_gene: TRBV7-2

CDR3aa: CAWRETAYEQYF
CDR3nt: TGTGCCTGGAGAGAGACAGCTTACGAGCAGTACTTC
abundance: -
d_gene: -
len: 12
j_gene: TRBJ2-7
v_gene: TRBV30

CDR3aa: CASSPSTSGSWNEQFF
CDR3nt: TGTGCCAGCAGCCCCTCGACTAGCGGGAGTTGGAATGAGCAGTTCTTC
abundance: -
d_gene: TRBD2
len: 16
j_gene: TRBJ2-1
v_gene: TRBV11-2

CDR3aa: CASSQDAGKTEAFF
CDR3nt: TGCGCCAGCAGCCAAGACGCAGGAAAAACTGAAGCTTTCTTT
abundance: -
d_gene: -
len: 14
j_gene: TRBJ1-1
v_gene: TRBV4-3

CDR3aa: CASSPWSTSYNEQFF
CDR3nt: TGTGCCAGCAGCCCATGGTCTACGTCCTACAATGAGCAGTTCTTC
abundance: -
d_gene: -
len: 15
j_gene: TRBJ2-1
v_gene: TRBV7-3

CDR3aa: CASSVTSFEQFF
CDR3nt: TGTGCCAGCAGCGTGACTAGCTTTGAGCAGTTCTTC
abundance: -
d_gene: TRBD2
len: 12
j_gene: TRBJ2-1
v_gene: TRBV11-2

CDR3aa: CASRDRLAGTPYNEQFF
CDR3nt: TGTGCCAGCAGGGACCGACTAGCGGGAACTCCCTACAATGAGCAGTTCTTC
abundance: -
d_gene: TRBD2
len: 17
j_gene: TRBJ2-1
v_gene: TRBV2

CDR3aa: CASSLALGTSGIGNEQFF
CDR3nt: TGTGCCAGCTCACTTGCTCTCGGGACTAGCGGGATTGGTAATGAGCAGTTCTTC
abundance: -
d_gene: TRBD2
len: 18
j_gene: TRBJ2-1
v_gene: TRBV18

CDR3aa: CAISRGLANEKLFF
CDR3nt: TGTGCCATCAGTCGGGGGCTTGCTAATGAAAAACTGTTTTTT
abundance: -
d_gene: -
len: 14
j_gene: TRBJ1-4
v_gene: TRBV10-3